Sequencing of this TCR beta chain was carried out in a study of identical twins. All donors were healthy, and all were Caucasian. This clonotype was observed a few times. Its antigen is unidentified. V shed 5 bases and J 6 bases; nucleotides not matched to a gene: 6. Germline V gene sequence: CDR1 SEHNR, CDR2 FQNEAQ (reference sequence). CDR3 length: 13 amino acids. General observations from the study: Because invariant MAIT and iNKT cells could be present, zero-insertion analyses could be partly confounded. Model-predicted out-of-frame TCR alpha sharing fell below observed values in monozygotic twins. Excess low generation probability was seen in twin-shared out-of-frame alpha sequences.

TCRdb called the 5' RACE reads again in MiXCR, with one record for every CDR3 protein. The sample has some 600,000 distinct CDR3 sequences, less than 9% seen once. This sample also appeared in a second study, on yellow fever vaccine responses in identical twins.

V gene TRBV7-9 combines with J gene TRBJ1-2, with TRBD1 matching over 7 bases. Sequencing was performed on PBMCs. This TCR came from a woman aged 18-30 years in good health. The CDR3: CASSLPTGNGYTF. The DNA for the CDR3 is TGTGCCAGCAGCCTTCCGACAGGGAATGGCTACACCTTC.